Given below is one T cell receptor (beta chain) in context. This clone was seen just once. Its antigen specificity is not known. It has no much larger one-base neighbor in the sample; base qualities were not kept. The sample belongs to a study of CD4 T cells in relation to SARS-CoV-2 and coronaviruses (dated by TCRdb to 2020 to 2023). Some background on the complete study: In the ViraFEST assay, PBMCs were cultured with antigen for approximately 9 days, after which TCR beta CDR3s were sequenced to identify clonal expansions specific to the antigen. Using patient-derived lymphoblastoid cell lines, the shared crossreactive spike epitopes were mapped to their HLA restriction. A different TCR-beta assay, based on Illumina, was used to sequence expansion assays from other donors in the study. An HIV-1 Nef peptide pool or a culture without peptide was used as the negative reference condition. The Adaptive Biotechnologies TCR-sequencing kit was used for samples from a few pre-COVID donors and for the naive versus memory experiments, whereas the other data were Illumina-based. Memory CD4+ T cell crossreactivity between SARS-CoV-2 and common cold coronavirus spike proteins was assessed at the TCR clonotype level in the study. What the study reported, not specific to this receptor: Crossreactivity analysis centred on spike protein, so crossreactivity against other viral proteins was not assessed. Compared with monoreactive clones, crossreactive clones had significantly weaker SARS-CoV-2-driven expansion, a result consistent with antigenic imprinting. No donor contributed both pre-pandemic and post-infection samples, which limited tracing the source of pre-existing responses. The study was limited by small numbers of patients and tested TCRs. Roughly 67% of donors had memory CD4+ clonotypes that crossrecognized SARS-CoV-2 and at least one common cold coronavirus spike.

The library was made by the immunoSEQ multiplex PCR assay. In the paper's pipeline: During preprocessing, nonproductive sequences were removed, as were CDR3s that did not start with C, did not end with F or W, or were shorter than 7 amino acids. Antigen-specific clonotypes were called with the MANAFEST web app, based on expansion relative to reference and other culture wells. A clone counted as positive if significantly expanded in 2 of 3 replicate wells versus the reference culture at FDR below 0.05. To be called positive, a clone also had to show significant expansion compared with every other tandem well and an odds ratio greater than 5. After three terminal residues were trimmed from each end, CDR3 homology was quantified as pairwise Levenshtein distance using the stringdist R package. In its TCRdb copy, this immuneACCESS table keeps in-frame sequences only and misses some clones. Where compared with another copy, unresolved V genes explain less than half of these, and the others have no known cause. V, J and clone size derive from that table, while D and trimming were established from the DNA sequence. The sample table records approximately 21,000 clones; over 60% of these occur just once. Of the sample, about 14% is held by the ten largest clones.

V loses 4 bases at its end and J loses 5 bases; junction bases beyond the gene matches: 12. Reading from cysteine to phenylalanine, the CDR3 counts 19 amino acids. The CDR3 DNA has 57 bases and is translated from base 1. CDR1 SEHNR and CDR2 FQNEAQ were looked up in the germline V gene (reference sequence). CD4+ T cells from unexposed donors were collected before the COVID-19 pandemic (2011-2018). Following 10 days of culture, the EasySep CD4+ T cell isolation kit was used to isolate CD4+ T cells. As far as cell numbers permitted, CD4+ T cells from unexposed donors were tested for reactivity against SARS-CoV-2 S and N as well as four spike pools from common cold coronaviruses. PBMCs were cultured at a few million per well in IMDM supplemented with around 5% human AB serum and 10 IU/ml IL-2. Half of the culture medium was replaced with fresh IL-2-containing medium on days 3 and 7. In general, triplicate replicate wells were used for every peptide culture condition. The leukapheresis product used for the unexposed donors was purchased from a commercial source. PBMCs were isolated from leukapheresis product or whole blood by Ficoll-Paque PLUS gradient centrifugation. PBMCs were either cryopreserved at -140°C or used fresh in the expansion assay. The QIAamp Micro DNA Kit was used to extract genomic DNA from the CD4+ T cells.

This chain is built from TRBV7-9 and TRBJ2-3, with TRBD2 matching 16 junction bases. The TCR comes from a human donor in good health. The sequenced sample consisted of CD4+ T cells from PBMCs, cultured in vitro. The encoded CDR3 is CASSSKKGTSGRAQDTQYF. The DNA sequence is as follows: TGTGCCAGCAGCTCGAAGAAAGGGACTAGCGGGAGGGCCCAAGATACGCAGTATTTT. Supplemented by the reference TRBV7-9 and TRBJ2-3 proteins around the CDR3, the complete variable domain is DTGVSQNPRHKITKRGQNVTFRCDPISEHNRLYWYRQTLGQGPEFLTYFQNEAQLEKSRLLSDRFSAERPKGSFSTLEIQRTEQGDSAMYLCASSSKKGTSGRAQDTQYFGPGTRLTVL.